These T cell receptor beta chains were read from a single sample in a study of OX40 agonist ivuxolimab in advanced cancers. Only in-frame clones appear in the TCRdb table, and some are missing; sequencing was by immunoSEQ multiplex PCR. The data hold 60,000 to 70,000 clones, with 87% observed a single time. The starting material was CD4+ or CD8+ T cells sorted from blood, obtained in a trial of the OX40 agonist ivuxolimab. The source is an adult with an advanced solid tumor such as melanoma, head and neck, liver or kidney cancer. The CDR3 runs from the conserved cysteine through the conserved F or W. A D gene is named only where the DNA matches it firmly. Clone size is stated in some rows and not others, as once, few, many or a class when expanded.

abundance: .; v_gene: TRBV30; d_gene: .; j_gene: TRBJ1-1; CDR3aa: CAWSPGRATEAFF; CDR3nt: TGTGCCTGGAGCCCTGGGCGAGCAACTGAAGCTTTCTTT
abundance: .; v_gene: TRBV6-1; d_gene: .; j_gene: TRBJ2-3; CDR3aa: CASRDPDTQYF; CDR3nt: TGTGCCAGCCGGGACCCCGATACGCAGTATTTT
abundance: .; v_gene: TRBV28; d_gene: .; j_gene: TRBJ1-5; CDR3aa: CASSLSFWKGGGSNQPQHF; CDR3nt: TGTGCCAGCAGTTTAAGTTTTTGGAAAGGGGGAGGGAGCAATCAGCCCCAGCATTTT
abundance: .; v_gene: TRBV11-3; d_gene: .; j_gene: TRBJ1-2; CDR3aa: CASSSMKEYGYTF; CDR3nt: TGTGCCAGCAGCTCCATGAAAGAATACGGCTACACCTTC
abundance: .; v_gene: TRBV7-2; d_gene: TRBD1; j_gene: TRBJ1-6; CDR3aa: CASSLARTGGDSPLHF; CDR3nt: TGTGCCAGCAGCTTAGCCCGGACAGGGGGCGACTCACCCCTCCACTTT
abundance: .; v_gene: TRBV27; d_gene: .; j_gene: TRBJ1-5; CDR3aa: CASSFKGRGDQPQHF; CDR3nt: TGTGCCAGCAGTTTTAAGGGAAGAGGAGATCAGCCCCAGCATTTT
abundance: once; v_gene: TRBV29-1; d_gene: .; j_gene: TRBJ2-7; CDR3aa: CSVEDADYEQYF; CDR3nt: TGCAGCGTTGAGGACGCAGACTACGAGCAGTACTTC
abundance: .; v_gene: TRBV4-2; d_gene: .; j_gene: TRBJ1-2; CDR3aa: CASSRGGSGYTF; CDR3nt: TGTGCCAGCAGCCGGGGGGGTAGTGGCTACACCTTC
abundance: few; v_gene: TRBV10-3; d_gene: .; j_gene: TRBJ2-7; CDR3aa: CAISELDSSYEQYF; CDR3nt: TGTGCCATCAGTGAGTTGGATAGCTCCTACGAGCAGTACTTC
abundance: .; v_gene: TRBV7-2; d_gene: .; j_gene: TRBJ2-5; CDR3aa: CASTTGSLRGETQYF; CDR3nt: TGTGCCAGCACCACTGGCTCTCTCAGGGGAGAGACCCAGTACTTC
abundance: .; v_gene: TRBV5-1; d_gene: .; j_gene: TRBJ1-6; CDR3aa: CASSLAGTPSSSYNSPLHF; CDR3nt: TGCGCCAGCAGCTTAGCCGGGACTCCTTCGAGCTCCTATAATTCACCCCTCCACTTT
abundance: .; v_gene: TRBV7-9; d_gene: .; j_gene: TRBJ2-5; CDR3aa: CASSVGVVGASSKGETQYF; CDR3nt: TGTGCCAGCAGCGTTGGGGTCGTCGGGGCGAGTTCGAAGGGAGAGACCCAGTACTTC
abundance: .; v_gene: TRBV18; d_gene: TRBD1; j_gene: TRBJ1-4; CDR3aa: CASSPGQGYEKLFF; CDR3nt: TGTGCCAGCTCCCCGGGACAGGGGTATGAAAAACTGTTTTTT
abundance: .; v_gene: TRBV5-1; d_gene: TRBD2; j_gene: TRBJ2-5; CDR3aa: CASSLGGTSWETQYF; CDR3nt: TGCGCCAGCAGCTTGGGAGGGACTAGTTGGGAGACCCAGTACTTC
abundance: .; v_gene: TRBV2; d_gene: .; j_gene: TRBJ2-1; CDR3aa: CASSPFGASTNEQFF; CDR3nt: TGTGCCAGCAGCCCCTTTGGGGCCTCCACCAATGAGCAGTTCTTC
abundance: .; v_gene: TRBV6-1; d_gene: .; j_gene: TRBJ2-2; CDR3aa: CASSEFASTGELFF; CDR3nt: TGTGCCAGCAGTGAATTTGCCAGTACCGGGGAGCTGTTTTTT
abundance: .; v_gene: TRBV6-1; d_gene: .; j_gene: TRBJ2-7; CDR3aa: CASSVGLEQYF; CDR3nt: TGTGCCAGCTCCGTCGGACTTGAGCAGTACTTC
abundance: .; v_gene: TRBV4-1; d_gene: .; j_gene: TRBJ1-4; CDR3aa: CASSQDPLGGPANEKLFF; CDR3nt: TGCGCCAGCAGCCAAGATCCCCTGGGGGGGCCGGCTAATGAAAAACTGTTTTTT
abundance: few; v_gene: TRBV7-2; d_gene: .; j_gene: TRBJ2-3; CDR3aa: CASSSSWGRGTDTQYF; CDR3nt: TGTGCCAGCAGCTCCTCGTGGGGCCGAGGCACAGATACGCAGTATTTT
abundance: .; v_gene: TRBV5-6; d_gene: .; j_gene: TRBJ1-2; CDR3aa: CASSFLGEDSYGYTF; CDR3nt: TGTGCCAGCAGCTTCCTGGGGGAAGACTCCTATGGCTACACCTTC
abundance: .; v_gene: TRBV9; d_gene: .; j_gene: TRBJ2-5; CDR3aa: CASSVGAEETQYF; CDR3nt: TGTGCCAGCAGCGTAGGAGCGGAAGAGACCCAGTACTTC
abundance: .; v_gene: TRBV19; d_gene: .; j_gene: TRBJ2-6; CDR3aa: CASSSRDLNVLTF; CDR3nt: TGTGCCAGTAGTAGTAGGGACCTCAACGTCCTGACTTTC
abundance: .; v_gene: TRBV7-2; d_gene: .; j_gene: TRBJ1-3; CDR3aa: CASSSSRVSGNTIYF; CDR3nt: TGTGCCAGCAGCTCCTCCAGGGTCTCTGGAAACACCATATATTTT
abundance: .; v_gene: TRBV7-2; d_gene: TRBD2; j_gene: TRBJ2-1; CDR3aa: CASSYSGGAYNEQFF; CDR3nt: TGTGCCAGCAGCTATAGCGGGGGCGCCTACAATGAGCAGTTCTTC
abundance: .; v_gene: TRBV4-3; d_gene: .; j_gene: TRBJ1-2; CDR3aa: CASSQDFAGLGANYGYTF; CDR3nt: TGCGCCAGCAGCCAAGATTTCGCAGGTCTCGGCGCAAACTATGGCTACACCTTC
abundance: .; v_gene: TRBV9; d_gene: TRBD2; j_gene: TRBJ2-1; CDR3aa: CASSEWTSDYNEQFF; CDR3nt: TGTGCCAGCAGCGAGTGGACTAGCGACTACAATGAGCAGTTCTTC
abundance: .; v_gene: TRBV6-5; d_gene: TRBD1; j_gene: TRBJ1-1; CDR3aa: CASSPGTENTEAFF; CDR3nt: TGTGCCAGCAGTCCCGGGACAGAGAACACTGAAGCTTTCTTT